These 25 T cell receptor beta chains came from one sample sequenced in a study of CXCR3-negative and CXCR3-positive naive CD8 T cells. Overall study results and limits: Greater hydrophobicity was found in TRB CDR3s of CXCR3-positive naive cells than of CXCR3-negative naive cells.

The study made its TRB cDNA libraries by 5' RACE, adding UMI labels. One entry per CDR3 protein, without DNA, is what TCRdb gives after re-calling the 5' RACE reads. The table lists some 68,000 distinct CDR3 sequences. The antigens for these receptors are not known. Sequenced sample: naive CXCR3+ CD8+ T cells from blood. Subset: CD45RO-CCR7+CD27+CD95- naive CD8+ T cells expressing CXCR3 (TNR3+). The receptors shown here come from a human donor in good health. Some clones in this sample may be carry-over from other donors' samples.

The chain links TRBV5-1 to TRBJ2-1. The CDR3 extends over 11 amino acids. Germline V gene sequence: CDR1 SGHRS, CDR2 YFSETQ. The CDR3 is CASSESYEQFF. Complete variable domain (other parts from reference TRBV5-1 and TRBJ2-1): KAGVTQTPRYLIKTRGQQVTLSCSPISGHRSVSWYQQTPGQGLQFLFEYFSETQRNKGNFPGRFSGRQFSNSRSEMNVSTLELGDSALYLCASSESYEQFFGPGTRLTVL.

CDR3 sequence reads: CASSLLVGVGTQYF. This chain links TRBV28 with TRBJ2-3; TCRdb picks TRBD2, but there is no DNA to check that call. The germline V gene encodes CDR1 MDHEN and CDR2 SYDVKM. The CDR3 is made up of 14 amino acids.

The CDR3 region is CASSLYDTNSPLHF. The J gene is TRBJ1-6, the V gene TRBV27. The CDR3 contains 14 residues. The germline CDR1 and CDR2 sequences are MNHEY and SMNVEV (reference sequence).

V usage is TRBV19 and J usage is TRBJ2-7; the D gene TCRdb calls, TRBD1, cannot be checked with no DNA. CDR1 and CDR2 from the germline V gene are LNHDA and SQIVND (reference sequence). The CDR3 covers 15 residues. The CDR3 protein is CASSIGTGLSNEQYF.

The chain joins TRBV29-1 to TRBJ2-2. CDR3 length equals 13 residues. Germline V lookup: CDR1 SQVTM, CDR2 ANQGSEA. The CDR3 here is CSVGATNTGELFF.

V is TRBV27 and J is TRBJ2-1; no DNA is available, so the TRBD2 call from TCRdb remains unchecked. In germline, CDR1 is MNHEY, CDR2 SMNVEV (reference sequence). This CDR3 is built from 15 residues. CDR3 amino acids: CASSRLAGGQGEQFF.

The chain employs TRBV27 and TRBJ2-7. The germline V gene encodes CDR1 MNHEY and CDR2 SMNVEV (reference sequence). The CDR3 is 13 amino acids. CDR3: CASSLQVSYEQYF.

This chain joins TRBV6-6 and TRBJ2-1; TCRdb designates TRBD1, a call that cannot be tested without DNA. CDR1 and CDR2 (germline): MNHNY, SVGAGI (reference sequence). The CDR3 runs 15 residues. This chain's CDR3 is CAAQTGGGSYNEQFF.

The genes are TRBV7-2 and TRBJ2-7; TCRdb reports TRBD2, a call that lacks DNA to check it against. The length of the CDR3 is 18 residues. The germline V gene encodes CDR1 SGHTA and CDR2 FQGNSA. CDR3 sequence reads: CASSLGLAGGSSSYEQYF.

V gene TRBV25-1 combines with J gene TRBJ2-7; TCRdb proposes TRBD1, but this gene call is untestable without DNA. The germline V gene has CDR1 MGHDK and CDR2 SYGVNS. This CDR3 comprises 14 residues. This CDR3 is CASSVDRQPYEQYF.

The genes are TRBV28 and TRBJ2-7; TCRdb indicates TRBD1, and absent DNA this call remains unverified. The CDR3 loop spans 15 amino acids. Germline-derived CDR1 and CDR2 are MDHEN and SYDVKM. The CDR3 region is CASSTPPGLSYEQYF.

V and J are TRBV19 and TRBJ2-1; without DNA, the TCRdb call of TRBD2 cannot be checked. Per germline, CDR1 LNHDA and CDR2 SQIVND (reference sequence). This CDR3 comprises 16 residues. The CDR3 sequence: CASSLLAGAGINEQFF. The full variable domain, its missing parts supplied by reference TRBV19 and TRBJ2-1, is DGGITQSPKYLFRKEGQNVTLSCEQNLNHDAMYWYRQDPGQGLRLIYYSQIVNDFQKGDIAEGYSVSREKKESFPLTVTSAQKNPTAFYLCASSLLAGAGINEQFFGPGTRLTVL.

The chain employs TRBV29-1 and TRBJ2-2; no DNA is available, so the TRBD1 call from TCRdb remains unchecked. CDR1 and CDR2 from the germline V gene are SQVTM and ANQGSEA. The CDR3 consists of 13 residues. The CDR3 sequence: CSARTETTGELFF.

The chain has TRBV7-9 and TRBJ2-7. CDR1 SEHNR and CDR2 FQNEAQ come from the germline V gene (reference sequence). The CDR3 has 15 amino acids. The CDR3 reads CASSLVVDSSYEQYF.

The chain joins TRBV14 to TRBJ1-3. Germline V CDR1 and CDR2: SGHDN, FVKESK. CDR3 length equals 13 residues. Here the CDR3 reads CASSQYAGNTIYF. The entire variable domain, with the rest obtained from reference TRBV14 and TRBJ1-3, is as follows: EAGVTQFPSHSVIEKGQTVTLRCDPISGHDNLYWYRRVMGKEIKFLLHFVKESKQDESGMPNNRFLAERTGGTYSTLKVQPAELEDSGVYFCASSQYAGNTIYFGEGSWLTVV.

The chain carries TRBV7-9 and TRBJ2-7; TCRdb lists TRBD1, though no DNA is available to test this call. The length of the CDR3 is 13 residues. The V gene's germline CDR1 is SEHNR and CDR2 FQNEAQ (reference sequence). This CDR3 is CASTTGVSYEQYF.

The V gene is TRBV6-4, the J gene TRBJ2-2; there is no DNA to check the TCRdb D call of TRBD1. CDR1 and CDR2 from the germline V gene are MRHNA and SNTAGT. There are 15 residues in the CDR3. CDR3 sequence: CASSETGQNTGELFF.

This chain uses TRBV29-1 with TRBJ2-3; TCRdb picks TRBD2, but there is no DNA to check that call. CDR1 is SQVTM and CDR2 is ANQGSEA in the germline V gene. The CDR3 extends over 17 amino acids. The CDR3 here is CSVDTTSGGPSTDTQYF.

The V call is TRBV29-1, the J call TRBJ2-2. This CDR3 spans 14 amino acids. Per germline, CDR1 SQVTM and CDR2 ANQGSEA. CDR3 region: CSVEDRGSPGELFF.

The chain uses TRBV12-3 or TRBV12-4 and TRBJ2-2; no DNA is available, so the TRBD2 call from TCRdb remains unchecked. This CDR3 is 17 amino acids long. This CDR3 reads CASSPRGTSGITGELFF.

The chain carries TRBV14 and TRBJ2-2; TCRdb picks TRBD1, but there is no DNA to check that call. The CDR3 totals 17 residues. Per germline, CDR1 SGHDN and CDR2 FVKESK. CDR3 sequence: CASSPPMGRGLLEELFF.

The chain is built from TRBV6-5 and TRBJ2-1; without DNA, the TCRdb call of TRBD1 cannot be checked. The V gene's germline CDR1 is MNHEY and CDR2 SVGAGI. The CDR3 consists of 14 residues. This CDR3 reads CASSGMRLFNEQFF.

The V call is TRBV6-2 or TRBV6-3, the J call TRBJ2-7; TCRdb's assignment of TRBD1 cannot be checked, as there is no DNA. This CDR3 has 14 residues. The germline gives CDR1 MNHEY, CDR2 SVGEGT. The CDR3 spells CASSYRNRAYEQYF.

CDR3 residues: CASSFGTGVNEQFF. V usage is TRBV7-6 and J usage is TRBJ2-1; TCRdb selects TRBD1, and the lack of DNA leaves this call unchecked. Germline CDR1 reads SGHVS; CDR2 reads FNYEAQ. The CDR3 contains 14 residues.

The chain couples TRBV7-6 to TRBJ1-5; TCRdb's D call of TRBD1 is untestable without DNA. This CDR3 region has 15 residues. From germline, CDR1 is SGHVS and CDR2 FNYEAQ. The CDR3 sequence: CASSLEPWGNQPQHF.